The sample holds many counts of the clone carrying this T cell receptor (beta chain). Its cognate antigen is unknown. These data originate in a study of spatial heterogeneity in lung cancer. Across the study: Alpha-chain detections were consistently fewer than beta-chain detections among the sequences. The average count in raw reads for each unique TCR and UMI combination exceeded eight appearances. Points from the study as a whole: Expanded alpha and beta TCR counts within tumors tracked tumor mutation counts. The authors estimated that approximately 6.3% of tumor T cells were covered for alpha chains and around 12% for beta chains.

TCRdb fed the 5' RACE reads into MiXCR, producing one record per CDR3 protein. Among 7,500 to 9,000 distinct CDR3 sequences listed, around 7% were seen once. The time point is: sample taken at primary tumor resection. The donor population consisted of about 75 patients with untreated, early-stage non-small cell lung cancer. There are 14 residues in the CDR3. From germline, CDR1 is SGHTA and CDR2 FQGNSA. V was clipped by 1 base and J by 5 bases; unmatched bases: 4. The chain recombines TRBV7-2 with TRBJ2-5, with 7 nucleotides matching TRBD2. This TCR was recovered from a male donor with early-stage non-small cell lung cancer. Source: lung tumor tissue, taken at surgery. The CDR3 spells CASSLGGGSETQYF. The DNA for the CDR3 is TGTGCCAGCAGCTTAGGAGGCGGGAGTGAGACCCAGTACTTC.